One and the same sample provided the 27 T cell receptor beta chains below, sequenced in a study of T-cell reconstitution after alpha-beta-depleted transplantation in children. TCRbeta library preparation incorporated unique molecular identifiers. TCRdb re-analysed the PCR reads in MiXCR, keeping a single row per CDR3 protein. Here the sample spans about 580,000 distinct CDR3 sequences, about 21% being singletons. The starting material was PBMCs, mostly from graft donor cells, obtained 360 days after TCRalphabeta/CD19-depleted stem cell transplant. Source of these receptors: a boy in the first two years of life who had a stem cell transplant for acute myeloid leukemia, so the T cells may come from the graft donor.

This clonotype came up many times. V is TRBV12-3 or TRBV12-4 and J is TRBJ2-2; TRBD1 might be the D (6 bases). There are 15 residues in the CDR3. V lost 3 bases to trimming and J lost 5 bases, with 13 bases between them. CDR3 sequence reads: CASSFPRGVTGELFF. The CDR3 bases are TGTGCCAGCAGTTTCCCCAGGGGAGTGACCGGGGAGCTGTTTTTT.

This clonotype was counted only a few times. The rearrangement uses TRBV6-1 and TRBJ2-7; 7 nucleotides align to TRBD1. The CDR3 sequence is 14 residues long. In germline, CDR1 is MNHNS, CDR2 SASEGT. V gave up 6 bases and J gave up 6 bases; unmatched junction bases: 11. CDR3 sequence: CASSLDRARVEQYF. CDR3 DNA: TGTGCCAGCAGCCTAGACAGGGCAAGGGTCGAGCAGTACTTC.

Ten or more counts support this clonotype. The V and J genes are TRBV20-1 and TRBJ1-1; 11 bases line up with TRBD1. This CDR3 is 14 amino acids long. CDR1 and CDR2 (germline): DFQATT, SNEGSKA (reference sequence). Unmatched junction bases numbered 8, after V lost 5 bases and J lost 6 bases. As DNA, the CDR3 is TGCAGTGCTGGGGCCGGGACAGGGGGGTCTGAAGCTTTCTTT. This translates into CSAGAGTGGSEAFF.

This clonotype was seen at least ten times. The chain carries TRBV20-1 and TRBJ2-3; D may be TRBD2 (6 bases). The CDR3 is made up of 15 amino acids. The germline gives CDR1 DFQATT, CDR2 SNEGSKA (reference sequence). Trimming took 3 bases from V and 5 from J, leaving 18 bases between them. The CDR3 sequence is CSARRRLDRGDTQYF. The CDR3 DNA sequence: TGCAGTGCTAGGAGAAGACTAGACCGAGGAGATACGCAGTATTTT.

This clonotype was detected ten times or more. The genes are TRBV5-1 and TRBJ2-2, with D possibly being TRBD2 (7 bases). Looked up from germline, CDR1 is SGHRS and CDR2 is YFSETQ. The V end lost 1 base, the J end lost 0 bases, and 10 bases lay between the germline ends. CDR3 length: 16 amino acids. The CDR3 here is CASSLRGGANTGELFF. CDR3 DNA sequence: TGCGCCAGCAGCTTGAGGGGGGGGGCGAACACCGGGGAGCTGTTTTTT.

V usage is TRBV6-1 and J usage is TRBJ2-1, with D possibly being TRBD1 (5 bases). In germline, CDR1 is MNHNS, CDR2 SASEGT. The CDR3 covers 13 residues. The germline V and J ends were trimmed by 5 bases and 6 bases, with 11 bases remaining between them. CDR3 nucleotides: TGTGCCAGCAGTCGGCCAGGGCCCAATGAGCAGTTCTTC. Translation: CASSRPGPNEQFF.

This clonotype has just a few counts. The V call is TRBV21-1, the J call TRBJ1-5; TRBD1, the table's D call, was not compared with the DNA. TRBV21-1 is noted as a pseudogene. This CDR3 has 14 amino acids. CDR3 nucleotides: TGTGCCAGCAGCAAAAAACAGGGAAATCAGCCCCAGCATTTT. Its translation: CASSKKQGNQPQHF.

This chain joins TRBV12-3 or TRBV12-4 and TRBJ2-7; D not certain. Trimming cost V 3 bases and J 0 bases, with 6 bases left between them. CDR3 length: 13 residues. DNA for the CDR3: TGTGCCAGCAGTTTGTCGACCTCCTACGAGCAGTACTTC. Protein product: CASSLSTSYEQYF.

The sample holds a few counts of this clonotype. The chain uses TRBV12-3 or TRBV12-4 and TRBJ2-2; perhaps TRBD2 as D (6 bases). The V gene lost 5 bases and the J gene lost 6 bases, with 13 bases spanning the gap. This CDR3 has 14 residues. CDR3 sequence (DNA): TGTGCCAGCAGTCCTCGACTAGTCCCCGGGGAGCTGTTTTTT. Its translation is CASSPRLVPGELFF.

This clonotype was seen many times. The chain joins TRBV7-3 to TRBJ2-7, with D possibly called TRBD1 or TRBD2 (5 bases each). Trimming left V 2 bases short and J 3 bases short, with 14 bases between. The CDR3 length is 15 residues. The germline CDR1 and CDR2 sequences are SGHTA and FQGTGA. The CDR3 protein is CASSLLAGSDYEQYF. DNA of the CDR3: TGTGCCAGCAGCTTACTTGCAGGGAGCGACTACGAGCAGTACTTC.

J is TRBJ1-6 and V is TRBV20-1; no reliable D call. The CDR3 contains 14 residues. Germline values: CDR1 DFQATT, CDR2 SNEGSKA (reference sequence). V lost 4 bases and J 7 bases, leaving 14 bases between the germline ends. The CDR3 coding sequence is TGCAGTGCTAAAGGGCCCACGGGGAATTCACCCCTCCACTTT. This translates into CSAKGPTGNSPLHF.

Worth noting for this clonotype: A much more abundant neighbour one base away suggests this may be a read error. The chain links TRBV20-1 to TRBJ2-1, with 12 bases that match TRBD2. V shed 5 bases and J 9 bases; nucleotides not matched to a gene: 11. This CDR3 comprises 15 residues. CDR1 is DFQATT and CDR2 is SNEGSKA in the germline V gene (reference sequence). In DNA form, the CDR3 reads TGCAGTGCTTCCAGACTAGCGGGGGCCACCAGTGAGCAGTTCTTC. This codes for CSASRLAGATSEQFF.

This clonotype turned up a few times. The chain carries TRBV4-3 and TRBJ2-7, with 10 positions matching TRBD2. The CDR3 covers 15 residues. Germline V gene lookup returns CDR1 LGHNA and CDR2 YSLEER. Trimming at V came to 0 bases and at J to 5 bases, leaving 4 bases not matched to a gene. The CDR3, as DNA: TGCGCCAGCAGCCAAGAACTAGCGGGGATCGACGAGCAGTACTTC. It translates to CASSQELAGIDEQYF.

This clonotype was observed a few times. V gene TRBV29-1 combines with J gene TRBJ1-1, with D uncertain. V dropped 0 bases and J dropped 10 bases, with 6 bases sitting between them. The CDR3 covers 10 residues. Germline values: CDR1 SQVTM, CDR2 ANQGSEA. The CDR3 DNA follows: TGCAGCGTTGAAGAGGGTGGAGCTTTCTTT. This codes for CSVEEGGAFF. Variable domain in full (rest from reference TRBV29-1 and TRBJ1-1): SAVISQKPSRDICQRGTSLTIQCQVDSQVTMMFWYRQQPGQSLTLIATANQGSEATYESGFVIDKFPISRPNLTFSTLTVSNMSPEDSSIYLCSVEEGGAFFGQGTRLTVV.

V usage is TRBV29-1 and J usage is TRBJ2-7, with 8 bases identical to TRBD1. The CDR3 sequence is 13 residues long. Germline V gene sequence: CDR1 SQVTM, CDR2 ANQGSEA. The J segment lost 7 bases and the V segment lost 4 bases, leaving 9 bases of the junction unmatched. The CDR3 nucleotides read TGCAGCGTTGGGACAGGGATTGGTCTAGAGCAGTACTTC. Amino acid sequence: CSVGTGIGLEQYF.

A few counts support this clonotype. The chain joins TRBV6-2 or TRBV6-3 to TRBJ2-1; a possible D gene is TRBD1 (8 bases). V lost 3 bases and J lost 5, with 23 bases in between. The CDR3 runs 18 residues. Germline V CDR1 and CDR2: MNHEY, SVGEGT. The CDR3 region has the DNA TGTGCCAGCAGTTATATGGGACTATCGGGGACAGGCCACAATGAGCAGTTCTTC. Its protein product is CASSYMGLSGTGHNEQFF.

This rearrangement joins TRBV4-1 to TRBJ2-3; 8 bases are shared with TRBD2. Losses at the gene ends were 1 base for V and 1 base for J; bases not matched to a gene: 13. Germline V gene sequence: CDR1 MGHRA, CDR2 YSYEKL. This CDR3 spans 19 amino acids. The CDR3, as DNA: TGCGCCAGCAGCCAAGTGATAGCGGGAATGACTAGCGGCACAGATACGCAGTATTTT. It is translated as CASSQVIAGMTSGTDTQYF.

The chain joins TRBV5-5 to TRBJ2-7, with D uncertain. Germline V gene data show CDR1 as SGHKS and CDR2 as YYEKEE (reference sequence). Trimming removed 5 bases from V and 2 bases from J, with 5 bases in between. The CDR3 contains 11 residues. The CDR3 spells CASRQPYEQYV. CDR3 sequence (DNA): TGTGCCAGCAGGCAGCCCTACGAGCAGTACGTC.

This clonotype has just a few counts. This chain links TRBV27 with TRBJ2-2; no clear D. CDR3 size: 13 residues. V lost 7 bases, J lost 2 bases, and 8 bases lay in between. Germline values: CDR1 MNHEY, CDR2 SMNVEV (reference sequence). In DNA form, the CDR3 reads TGTGCCAGCAAGGGCCATAACACCGGGGAGCTGTTTTTT. Residues: CASKGHNTGELFF.

The chain combines TRBV6-5 with TRBJ2-7, with D possibly called TRBD1 or TRBD2 (5 bases each). The CDR3 totals 14 residues. Germline CDR1 is MNHEY and CDR2 is SVGAGI. The V gene lost 2 bases and the J gene lost 2 bases, with 10 bases spanning the gap. This CDR3 reads CASSYRDGPYEQYV. CDR3 coding DNA: TGTGCCAGCAGTTACCGGGACGGACCCTACGAGCAGTACGTC.

This rearrangement joins TRBV7-2 to TRBJ2-7; no clear D. CDR3 length: 15 residues. V lost 1 base and J 1 base, leaving 11 bases between the germline ends. Germline V CDR1 and CDR2: SGHTA, FQGNSA. DNA of the CDR3: TGTGCCAGCAGCTTAGTCCAGGACCGATCCTACGAGCAGTACTTC. Encoded protein: CASSLVQDRSYEQYF. The full variable domain, completed using reference TRBV7-2 and TRBJ2-7, is GAGVSQSPSNKVTEKGKDVELRCDPISGHTALYWYRQSLGQGLEFLIYFQGNSAPDKSGLPSDRFSAERTGGSVSTLTIQRTQQEDSAVYLCASSLVQDRSYEQYFGPGTRLTVT.

This chain joins TRBV29-1 and TRBJ2-2; TRBD1 might be the D (6 bases). There are 12 residues in the CDR3. CDR1 is SQVTM and CDR2 is ANQGSEA in the germline V gene. V dropped 8 bases and J dropped 4 bases, with 11 bases sitting between them. The CDR3 loop reads CSTGTSTGELFF. The DNA of the CDR3 is TGCAGCACAGGGACGTCCACCGGGGAGCTGTTTTTT.

This clonotype turned up a few times. The chain recombines TRBV28 with TRBJ2-1; possibly TRBD2 for D (5 bases). The CDR3 is 15 amino acids. Trimming cost V 2 bases and J 8 bases, with 16 bases left between them. The V gene's germline CDR1 is MDHEN and CDR2 SYDVKM. The CDR3 spells CASSLSTGGGYEQFF. The DNA for the CDR3 is TGTGCCAGCAGTTTAAGTACTGGTGGAGGTTATGAGCAGTTCTTC.

The rearrangement joins TRBV29-1 to TRBJ1-1; tentatively, D is TRBD1 (6 bases). Per germline, CDR1 SQVTM and CDR2 ANQGSEA. Trimming stripped 6 bases from V and 4 bases from J, with 9 bases between. The CDR3 extends over 11 amino acids. The CDR3 nucleotides read TGCAGCGTGAAACAGGGCACTGAAGCTTTCTTT. Protein sequence: CSVKQGTEAFF. The full variable domain, with the rest looked up from reference TRBV29-1 and TRBJ1-1, is SAVISQKPSRDICQRGTSLTIQCQVDSQVTMMFWYRQQPGQSLTLIATANQGSEATYESGFVIDKFPISRPNLTFSTLTVSNMSPEDSSIYLCSVKQGTEAFFGQGTRLTVV.

The rearrangement links TRBV20-1 to TRBJ2-7, with a weak D call TRBD2 (7 bases). The CDR3 length is 15 residues. Germline V gives CDR1 DFQATT, CDR2 SNEGSKA (reference sequence). V lost 6 bases to trimming and J lost 0 bases, with 18 bases between them. DNA for the CDR3: TGCAGTGCCCACGACGGGGGGCAGGGCTCCTACGAGCAGTACTTC. This encodes CSAHDGGQGSYEQYF.

The chain employs TRBV20-1 and TRBJ2-5; D remains unclear. CDR3 length: 13 residues. V gave up 2 bases and J gave up 2 bases, with 9 bases separating them. Germline values: CDR1 DFQATT, CDR2 SNEGSKA (reference sequence). DNA of the CDR3: TGCAGTGCTAGACAGACCCCGCAAGAGACCCAGTACTTC. It specifies CSARQTPQETQYF.

This sequence joins TRBV27 and TRBJ2-1; TRBD2 aligns across 11 bases. The CDR3 length is 17 residues. Looked up from germline, CDR1 is MNHEY and CDR2 is SMNVEV (reference sequence). The ends lost 5 bases at V and 8 bases at J; junction bases unmatched: 14. CDR3 coding DNA: TGTGCCAGCAGTACCTCTCGGCTAGCGGGGGGATCAGATGAGCAGTTCTTC. Its translation is CASSTSRLAGGSDEQFF.